Shown below are 21 T cell receptor beta chains from a single sample sequenced in a study of CD8+ T cells in alopecia areata. Isolated RNA was reverse transcribed into cDNA used as the sequencing template. Repertoires were generated with immunoSEQ multiplex PCR, while TCRdb's copy carries only in-frame clones and drops some. The sample includes fewer than 250,000 clones, less than 70% of them seen just once. Treatment meaning: oral pan-JAK inhibitor, 5-10 mg twice daily. The sample was CD4+ T cells sorted from blood, taken around week 50, from a patient treated with tofacitinib. The receptors originated from a human donor with alopecia areata.

In its sample, this clone was seen a few times. The chain links TRBV4-1 to TRBJ1-5; D ambiguous. Trimming cost V 1 base and J 9 bases, with 16 bases left between them. CDR3 size: 15 residues. The germline CDR1 and CDR2 sequences are MGHRA and YSYEKL. Here the CDR3 reads CASSQGGVGLVPQHF. For the CDR3, the DNA is TGCGCCAGCAGCCAAGGGGGAGTAGGTCTGGTGCCCCAGCATTTT.

The chain joins TRBV29-1 to TRBJ2-3; 7 bases fit TRBD1. Germline values: CDR1 SQVTM, CDR2 ANQGSEA. The ends lost 7 bases at V and 7 bases at J; junction bases unmatched: 11. The CDR3 loop spans 13 amino acids. CDR3 nucleotide sequence: TGCAGCGCAACTACAGGGGTGGTAAATACGCAGTATTTT. Protein sequence: CSATTGVVNTQYF.

The chain is built from TRBV5-1 and TRBJ2-1; TRBD2 matches at 9 bases. Germline lookup yields CDR1 SGHRS and CDR2 YFSETQ. This CDR3 comprises 15 residues. V dropped 0 bases and J dropped 4; count of bases not matched to a gene: 2. The CDR3 coding sequence is TGCGCCAGCAGCTTGGCTAGCGGGGAATACAATGAGCAGTTCTTC. It codes for CASSLASGEYNEQFF.

This clone was picked up a small number of times. The chain carries TRBV4-3 and TRBJ2-3; the match to TRBD2 covers 14 bases. With V trimmed by 4 bases and J by 0 bases, 9 bases remained unmatched. CDR1 and CDR2 (germline): LGHNA, YSLEER. The CDR3 runs 19 residues. The CDR3 nucleotides are TGCGCCAGCAGCCCAAGGACTAGCGGGGGGTCGACTAGCACAGATACGCAGTATTTT. It encodes CASSPRTSGGSTSTDTQYF.

The V gene is TRBV14, the J gene TRBJ2-1; D unresolved. The CDR3 is made up of 16 amino acids. CDR1 and CDR2 (germline): SGHDN, FVKESK. Trimming cost V 1 base and J 5 bases, with 15 bases left between them. The chain's CDR3 is CASSQGDARANNEQFF. The CDR3 DNA follows: TGTGCCAGCAGCCAAGGCGACGCCCGGGCGAACAATGAGCAGTTCTTC.

The chain links TRBV7-9 to TRBJ2-1; tentatively, D is TRBD2 (6 bases). This CDR3 has 16 amino acids. Germline-derived CDR1 and CDR2 are SEHNR and FQNEAQ (reference sequence). V was shortened by 0 bases and J by 8 bases, with 17 bases between the two germline ends. The DNA for the CDR3 is TGTGCCAGCAGCTTAGCGGGGAGCGGCGGGAAATATGAGCAGTTCTTC. Amino acids: CASSLAGSGGKYEQFF. Supplemented by reference TRBV7-9 and TRBJ2-1, the full variable domain reads DTGVSQNPRHKITKRGQNVTFRCDPISEHNRLYWYRQTLGQGPEFLTYFQNEAQLEKSRLLSDRFSAERPKGSFSTLEIQRTEQGDSAMYLCASSLAGSGGKYEQFFGPGTRLTVL.

This clone was detected once. The rearrangement links TRBV29-1 to TRBJ2-7, with 10 bases lining up with TRBD2. Germline V gene lookup returns CDR1 SQVTM and CDR2 ANQGSEA. Losses at the gene ends were 6 bases for V and 1 base for J; bases not matched to a gene: 12. CDR3 size: 16 residues. The CDR3 DNA is TGCAGCGTGAAAGGGCCTAGCGGGGGCCGTTCCTACGAGCAGTACTTC. It codes for CSVKGPSGGRSYEQYF.

This rearrangement joins TRBV5-1 to TRBJ2-2; 7 bases align to TRBD1. With 4 bases clipped from V and 3 bases from J, the junction kept 9 bases outside the gene matches. The germline V gene encodes CDR1 SGHRS and CDR2 YFSETQ. The CDR3 runs to 16 residues. CDR3: CASSPNRGRDTGELFF. The CDR3, as DNA: TGCGCCAGCAGCCCGAACAGGGGACGAGACACCGGGGAGCTGTTTTTT.

This chain links TRBV9 with TRBJ2-5; a weak D match, TRBD2 (6 bases). Germline CDR1 reads SGDLS; CDR2 reads YYNGEE. The CDR3 is 14 amino acids. Deletions cut 1 base from V and 2 bases from J, with 9 bases between. DNA for the CDR3: TGTGCCAGCAGCGTAACACGGGGGCAAGAGACCCAGTACTTC. Protein: CASSVTRGQETQYF.

The rearrangement uses TRBV19 and TRBJ1-5; 10 bases map to TRBD1. V lost 8 bases, J lost 6 bases, and 4 bases stayed unmatched. This CDR3 has 13 residues. The germline V gene has CDR1 LNHDA and CDR2 SQIVND (reference sequence). The CDR3 is CASLGTGVQPQHF. In DNA, the CDR3 is TGTGCCAGTTTGGGGACAGGGGTTCAGCCCCAGCATTTT.

The genes are TRBV27 and TRBJ2-3; D possibly corresponds to TRBD2 (6 bases). V dropped 6 bases and J dropped 1 base, with 20 bases sitting between them. Germline CDR1 and CDR2: MNHEY and SMNVEV (reference sequence). This CDR3 has 17 residues. The CDR3 region is CASSHVTGVFGTDTQYF. The CDR3 nucleotides are TGTGCCAGCAGCCACGTAACGGGGGTTTTTGGCACAGATACGCAGTATTTT.

The chain combines TRBV29-1 with TRBJ2-6; 7 bases map to TRBD1. The V segment lost 6 bases and the J segment 0 bases; nucleotides outside the gene matches: 8. From germline, CDR1 is SQVTM and CDR2 ANQGSEA. The CDR3 extends over 16 amino acids. In DNA, the CDR3 is TGCAGCGTACAGGGGAGAGCCGGCTCTGGGGCCAACGTCCTGACTTTC. Its protein is CSVQGRAGSGANVLTF.

The chain combines TRBV30 with TRBJ1-1, with D possibly being TRBD1 (5 bases). Germline values: CDR1 GTSNPN, CDR2 SVGIG (reference sequence). Trimming shortened V by 4 bases and J by 0 bases, and 12 bases separated the two germline ends. This CDR3 has 14 amino acids. The CDR3 reads CAWKGMTVNTEAFF. DNA for the CDR3: TGTGCCTGGAAGGGGATGACGGTGAACACTGAAGCTTTCTTT. The variable domain in full, with the rest retrieved from reference TRBV30 and TRBJ1-1, is SQTIHQWPATLVQPVGSPLSLECTVEGTSNPNLYWYRQAAGRGLQLLFYSVGIGQISSEVPQNLSASRPQDRQFILSSKKLLLSDSGFYLCAWKGMTVNTEAFFGQGTRLTVV.

The J gene is TRBJ2-5, the V gene TRBV5-1, with D perhaps TRBD1 (5 bases). Germline CDR1 SGHRS, CDR2 YFSETQ. V gave up 1 base and J gave up 2 bases, with 9 bases separating them. The CDR3 runs to 14 residues. CDR3 amino acids: CASSLIAGQETQYF. The CDR3 nucleotides read TGCGCCAGCAGCTTGATAGCAGGGCAAGAGACCCAGTACTTC. The full variable domain, completed using reference TRBV5-1 and TRBJ2-5, is KAGVTQTPRYLIKTRGQQVTLSCSPISGHRSVSWYQQTPGQGLQFLFEYFSETQRNKGNFPGRFSGRQFSNSRSEMNVSTLELGDSALYLCASSLIAGQETQYFGPGTRLLVL.

This clone was found a few times. J is TRBJ2-7 and V is TRBV5-6, with D maybe TRBD2 (6 bases). This CDR3 has 15 residues. Trimming removed 4 bases from V and 6 bases from J, with 20 bases in between. CDR1 is SGHDT, CDR2 YYEEEE, per germline. The DNA of the CDR3 is TGTGCCAGCAGCGGGAGGTCCACGAATATCGTCGAGCAGTACTTC. As protein: CASSGRSTNIVEQYF.

The rearrangement links TRBV19 to TRBJ2-6, with 11 nucleotides matching TRBD1. The CDR3 runs to 17 residues. Germline trimming cut 1 base from V and 2 bases from J; bases unmatched to any gene: 1. Germline CDR1 LNHDA, CDR2 SQIVND (reference sequence). This chain's CDR3 is CASSIADRGPGANVLTF. The DNA of the CDR3 is TGTGCCAGTAGTATAGCGGACAGGGGGCCTGGGGCCAACGTCCTGACTTTC.

The rearrangement links TRBV2 to TRBJ1-5; no clear D gene. With 6 bases removed from V and 1 base from J, the gap between germline ends came to 13 bases. Germline assignment: CDR1 SNHLY and CDR2 FYNNEI. CDR3 size: 15 residues. This chain's CDR3 is CASRAQPESNQPQHF. As DNA, the CDR3 is TGTGCCAGCAGAGCCCAACCCGAAAGCAATCAGCCCCAGCATTTT.

V gene TRBV14 combines with J gene TRBJ1-2; D uncertain. With 3 bases removed from V and 5 bases from J, the gap between germline ends came to 7 bases. The length of the CDR3 is 12 residues. The germline V gene has CDR1 SGHDN and CDR2 FVKESK. The CDR3 sequence: CASSHLGYGYTF. For the CDR3, the DNA is TGTGCCAGCAGCCATTTGGGGTATGGCTACACCTTC.

This clone occurred many times. The gene calls are TRBV19 and TRBJ2-5; D is perhaps TRBD1 or TRBD2 (5 bases each). This CDR3 region has 13 residues. Trimming left V 8 bases short and J 1 base short, with 11 bases between. The germline gives CDR1 LNHDA, CDR2 SQIVND (reference sequence). The DNA for the CDR3 is TGTGCCAGTTCTTGGGGGACCCAAGAGACCCAGTACTTC. As protein: CASSWGTQETQYF.

Worth noting for this clone: Other DNA sequences in the sample encode the same CDR3. The chain has TRBV7-3 and TRBJ1-1; D unresolved. Germline V CDR1 and CDR2: SGHTA, FQGTGA. The CDR3 has 13 amino acids. V was cut by 5 bases and J by 3 bases, with 10 bases left in between. The CDR3 DNA sequence: TGTGCCAGCAGCCCGGATGGTTACACTGAAGCTTTCTTT. Translated, it gives CASSPDGYTEAFF.

The rearrangement uses TRBV7-2 and TRBJ2-7; TRBD1 matches 7 bases. Per germline, CDR1 SGHTA and CDR2 FQGNSA. Trimming cost V 5 bases and J 4 bases; bases outside gene matches: 11. The CDR3 extends over 15 amino acids. CDR3 sequence (DNA): TGTGCCAGCAGCCCAGTTGCCGGGACAGATTACGAGCAGTACTTC. Amino acid sequence: CASSPVAGTDYEQYF.